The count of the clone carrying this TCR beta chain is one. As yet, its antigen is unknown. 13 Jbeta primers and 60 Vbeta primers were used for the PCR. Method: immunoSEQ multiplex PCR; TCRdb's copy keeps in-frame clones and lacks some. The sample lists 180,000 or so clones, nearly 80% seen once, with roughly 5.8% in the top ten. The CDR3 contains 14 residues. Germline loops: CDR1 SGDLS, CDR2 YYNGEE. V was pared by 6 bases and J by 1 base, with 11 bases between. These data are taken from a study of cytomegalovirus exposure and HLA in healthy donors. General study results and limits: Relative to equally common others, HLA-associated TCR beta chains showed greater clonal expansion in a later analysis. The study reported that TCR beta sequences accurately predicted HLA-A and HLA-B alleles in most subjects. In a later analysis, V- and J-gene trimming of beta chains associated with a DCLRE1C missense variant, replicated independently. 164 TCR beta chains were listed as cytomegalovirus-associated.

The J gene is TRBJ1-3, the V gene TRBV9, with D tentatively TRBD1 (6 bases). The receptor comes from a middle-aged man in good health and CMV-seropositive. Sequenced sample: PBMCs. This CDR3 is CASTGTLSGNTIYF. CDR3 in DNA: TGTGCCAGCACAGGGACACTTTCTGGAAACACCATATATTTT.